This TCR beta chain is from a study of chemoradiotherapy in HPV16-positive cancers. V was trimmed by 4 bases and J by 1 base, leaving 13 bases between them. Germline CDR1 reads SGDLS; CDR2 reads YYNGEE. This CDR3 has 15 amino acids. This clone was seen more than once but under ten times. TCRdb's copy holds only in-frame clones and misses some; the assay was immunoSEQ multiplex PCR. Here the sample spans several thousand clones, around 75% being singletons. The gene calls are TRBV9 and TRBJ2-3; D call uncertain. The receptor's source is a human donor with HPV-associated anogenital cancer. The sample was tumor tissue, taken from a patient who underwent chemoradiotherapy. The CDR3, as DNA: TGTGCCAGCAGCCGAGCGTTAGAGGGCACAGATACGCAGTATTTT. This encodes CASSRALEGTDTQYF.